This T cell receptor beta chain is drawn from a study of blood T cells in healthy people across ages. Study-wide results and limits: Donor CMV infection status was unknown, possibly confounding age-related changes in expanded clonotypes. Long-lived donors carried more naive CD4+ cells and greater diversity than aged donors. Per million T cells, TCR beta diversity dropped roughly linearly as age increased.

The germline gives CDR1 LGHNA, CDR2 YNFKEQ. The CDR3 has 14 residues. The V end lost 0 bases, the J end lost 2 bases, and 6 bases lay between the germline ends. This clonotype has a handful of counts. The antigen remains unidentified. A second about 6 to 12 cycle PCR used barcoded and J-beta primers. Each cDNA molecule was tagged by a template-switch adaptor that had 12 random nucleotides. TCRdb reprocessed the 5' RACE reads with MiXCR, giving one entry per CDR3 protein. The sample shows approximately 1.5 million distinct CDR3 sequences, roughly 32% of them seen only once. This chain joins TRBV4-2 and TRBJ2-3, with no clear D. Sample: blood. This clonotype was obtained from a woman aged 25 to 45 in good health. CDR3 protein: CASSQDVYTDTQYF. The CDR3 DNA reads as TGTGCCAGCAGCCAAGATGTCTACACAGATACGCAGTATTTT.